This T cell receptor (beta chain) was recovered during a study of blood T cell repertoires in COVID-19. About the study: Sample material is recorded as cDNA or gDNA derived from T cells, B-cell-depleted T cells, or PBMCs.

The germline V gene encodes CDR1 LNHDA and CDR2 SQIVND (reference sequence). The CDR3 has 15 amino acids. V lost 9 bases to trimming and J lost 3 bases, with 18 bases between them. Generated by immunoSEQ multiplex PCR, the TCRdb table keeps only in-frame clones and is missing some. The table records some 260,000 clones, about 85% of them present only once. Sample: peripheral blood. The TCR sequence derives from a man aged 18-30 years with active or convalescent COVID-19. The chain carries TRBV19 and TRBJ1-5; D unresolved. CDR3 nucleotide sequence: TGTGCCAGCCATATGGGAGGGATGGCCAATCAGCCCCAGCATTTT. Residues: CASHMGGMANQPQHF.